The 28 T cell receptor beta chains below were found in one sample sequenced in a study of cytomegalovirus exposure and HLA in healthy donors. Using immunoSEQ multiplex PCR, the repertoire was profiled, and TCRdb retains in-frame clones only, with some absent. This table has 100,000 to 150,000 clones, roughly nine tenths appearing once. Sequencing was done on a sample of PBMCs. The source is a woman younger than 30 in good health and CMV-seronegative.

The chain joins TRBV7-2 to TRBJ1-5, with 11 nucleotides matching TRBD1. The germline V gene encodes CDR1 SGHTA and CDR2 FQGNSA. With V trimmed by 5 bases and J by 5 bases, 5 bases remained unmatched. This CDR3 region has 15 residues. The CDR3 loop reads CASSRTGGDHQPQHF. CDR3 in DNA: TGTGCCAGCAGCAGGACAGGGGGCGATCATCAGCCCCAGCATTTT.

In its sample, this clone was seen a few times. This sequence joins TRBV13 and TRBJ1-2, with TRBD1 matching over 7 bases. The J segment lost 3 bases and the V segment lost 4 bases, leaving 5 bases of the junction unmatched. The CDR3 extends over 14 amino acids. CDR1 and CDR2 (germline): PRHDT, FYEKMQ (reference sequence). The CDR3 sequence: CASSSDQGDYGYTF. CDR3 DNA: TGTGCCAGCAGCTCCGATCAGGGGGACTATGGCTACACCTTC.

This chain connects TRBV14 to TRBJ1-4, with TRBD1 identical over 7 bases. The V gene end was trimmed by 4 bases and the J gene end by 4 bases; junction bases not matched to a gene: 3. The germline V gene has CDR1 SGHDN and CDR2 FVKESK. The CDR3 length is 14 residues. CDR3 protein: CASSPGQYNEKLFF. CDR3 in DNA: TGTGCCAGCAGCCCGGGACAGTATAATGAAAAACTGTTTTTT.

The chain recombines TRBV28 with TRBJ2-1; 8 nucleotides align to TRBD2. Germline CDR1 reads MDHEN; CDR2 reads SYDVKM. The CDR3 contains 14 residues. V was pared by 6 bases and J by 9 bases, with 10 bases of the junction left unmatched. The CDR3 DNA sequence: TGTGCCAGCAGACGAAGCGGGAGTAGCAGTGAGCAGTTCTTC. Its translation is CASRRSGSSSEQFF.

The sample holds one count of this clone. The chain recombines TRBV30 with TRBJ1-2, with a tentative D call TRBD1 (5 bases). The CDR3 totals 13 residues. Germline V gene data show CDR1 as GTSNPN and CDR2 as SVGIG (reference sequence). V lost 3 bases and J 8 bases, leaving 16 bases between the germline ends. This chain's CDR3 is CAWSPKGAEGYTF. For the CDR3, the DNA is TGTGCCTGGAGCCCTAAAGGGGCGGAAGGCTACACCTTC.

This clone was counted only a few times. V and J are TRBV7-9 and TRBJ2-7, with D possibly being TRBD1 (6 bases). The V gene lost 0 bases and the J gene lost 7 bases, with 16 bases spanning the gap. This CDR3 has 15 amino acids. Germline V gene data show CDR1 as SEHNR and CDR2 as FQNEAQ (reference sequence). This chain's CDR3 is CASSLAGARVEEQYF. CDR3 bases: TGTGCCAGCAGCTTAGCGGGGGCCAGGGTAGAGGAGCAGTACTTC. Together with reference TRBV7-9 and TRBJ2-7, the CDR3 gives the full variable domain: DTGVSQNPRHKITKRGQNVTFRCDPISEHNRLYWYRQTLGQGPEFLTYFQNEAQLEKSRLLSDRFSAERPKGSFSTLEIQRTEQGDSAMYLCASSLAGARVEEQYFGPGTRLTVT.

V usage is TRBV7-6 and J usage is TRBJ1-3, with TRBD1 matching over 8 bases. V shed 4 bases, J shed 4 bases, and the junction held 3 bases outside the gene matches. In germline, CDR1 is SGHVS, CDR2 FNYEAQ. The CDR3 totals 14 residues. CDR3 in amino acids: CASSSGTGGNTIYF. The DNA of the CDR3 is TGTGCCAGCAGCTCAGGGACAGGAGGAAACACCATATATTTT.

The chain is built from TRBV25-1 and TRBJ2-2; 7 bases fit TRBD1. V trimming: 6 bases; J trimming: 6 bases; junction bases outside the gene matches: 7. There are 14 residues in the CDR3. In germline, CDR1 is MGHDK, CDR2 SYGVNS. CDR3 sequence: CASRSDRDPGELFF. CDR3 in DNA: TGTGCCAGCAGATCCGACAGGGACCCCGGGGAGCTGTTTTTT.

This chain links TRBV2 with TRBJ1-3; D is unclear. The CDR3 covers 16 residues. Germline CDR1 and CDR2: SNHLY and FYNNEI. Between the trimmed V and J ends, which lost 0 bases and 4 bases, there was a span of 13 bases. The CDR3 protein is CASSEAGRVQGNTIYF. CDR3 nucleotide sequence: TGTGCCAGCAGTGAAGCTGGGCGGGTTCAAGGAAACACCATATATTTT.

The V and J genes are TRBV28 and TRBJ1-2, with D unclear. The V gene lost 6 bases and the J gene lost 5 bases, with 10 bases spanning the gap. The length of the CDR3 is 12 residues. Germline CDR1 reads MDHEN; CDR2 reads SYDVKM. The chain's CDR3 is CASRTEPYGYTF. As DNA, the CDR3 is TGTGCCAGCAGAACAGAGCCGTATGGCTACACCTTC.

A word on this clone: The junction departs from germline at one end; a sequencing error may be responsible. This chain links TRBV6-1 with TRBJ1-2; tentatively, D is TRBD1 (6 bases). The germline V gene encodes CDR1 MNHNS and CDR2 SASEGT. The CDR3 consists of 15 residues. In nucleotides, the CDR3 is TGTGCCAGCAGAGAAGGGCTGGCAGGGGTGTATGGCTACACCTTC. Protein: CASREGLAGVYGYTF.

The V and J genes are TRBV10-3 and TRBJ2-7; the match to TRBD2 covers 12 bases. Germline V gene data show CDR1 as ENHRY and CDR2 as SYGVKD. The junction had 0 bases not matched to a gene; V was cut back by 0 bases and J by 3 bases. The CDR3 spans 15 residues. The CDR3 bases are TGTGCCATCAGTGAGTCGACTAGCGGGGGCTACGAGCAGTACGTC. It is translated as CAISESTSGGYEQYV.

V and J are TRBV30 and TRBJ2-1; the D is unclear. CDR3 length: 12 residues. CDR1 GTSNPN and CDR2 SVGIG come from the germline V gene (reference sequence). V was clipped by 5 bases and J by 4 bases, with 9 bases between them. CDR3 nucleotide sequence: TGTGCCTGGGGAGCCGAATACAATGAGCAGTTCTTC. Translated, it gives CAWGAEYNEQFF.

This clone was seen a handful of times. CDR3 sequence (DNA): TGTGCCAGCAGCTTGAGGGACAGGTCGAATGAGCAGTTCTTC. It is translated as CASSLRDRSNEQFF. The gene calls are TRBV5-4 and TRBJ2-1; 8 nucleotides match TRBD1. V lost 1 base to trimming and J lost 7 bases; unmatched junction nucleotides: 4. CDR1 SGHNT and CDR2 YYREEE come from the germline V gene (reference sequence). There are 14 residues in the CDR3.

The J gene is TRBJ1-4, the V gene TRBV19; perhaps TRBD1 as D (6 bases). V dropped 7 bases and J dropped 7 bases, with 19 bases sitting between them. Germline V gene sequence: CDR1 LNHDA, CDR2 SQIVND (reference sequence). The CDR3 is 15 residues long. The DNA for the CDR3 is TGTGCCAGTAACTCGGGACGGGGGGCGCGTGAAAAACTGTTTTTT. Translation: CASNSGRGAREKLFF.

This rearrangement joins TRBV5-1 to TRBJ1-2, with D unclear. CDR3 length: 14 amino acids. Germline V gene lookup returns CDR1 SGHRS and CDR2 YFSETQ. V dropped 5 bases and J dropped 2 bases, with 13 bases sitting between them. The CDR3 bases are TGCGCCAGCAGACTAGACATCGGCAACTATGGCTACACCTTC. Its translation is CASRLDIGNYGYTF. The full variable domain, its missing parts supplied by reference TRBV5-1 and TRBJ1-2, is KAGVTQTPRYLIKTRGQQVTLSCSPISGHRSVSWYQQTPGQGLQFLFEYFSETQRNKGNFPGRFSGRQFSNSRSEMNVSTLELGDSALYLCASRLDIGNYGYTFGSGTRLTVV.

The rearrangement uses TRBV6-7 and TRBJ2-5, with D possibly TRBD1 on 5 matching bases. TRBV6-7 is placed among ORFs of uncertain function. Trimming took off 2 bases at V and 0 bases at J, with 10 bases between the two ends. This CDR3 comprises 15 residues. CDR3 DNA sequence: TGTGCCAGCAGTTACCCAAGACAGAACCAAGAGACCCAGTACTTC. Its protein product is CASSYPRQNQETQYF.

The V gene is TRBV5-4, the J gene TRBJ2-6, with D possibly being TRBD1 (5 bases). V dropped 4 bases and J dropped 0 bases, with 8 bases sitting between them. The length of the CDR3 is 15 residues. In germline, CDR1 is SGHNT, CDR2 YYREEE (reference sequence). The CDR3 loop is CASSPTDSGANVLTF. The CDR3 coding sequence is TGTGCCAGCAGCCCGACAGACTCTGGGGCCAACGTCCTGACTTTC.

The chain is built from TRBV19 and TRBJ1-1, with 7 bases aligning to TRBD1. The CDR3 totals 12 residues. Looked up from germline, CDR1 is LNHDA and CDR2 is SQIVND (reference sequence). Trimming at V came to 5 bases and at J to 9 bases, leaving 6 bases not matched to a gene. Written as DNA, the CDR3 is TGTGCCAGTAGTCCCGGGACAGTGCAAGCTTTCTTT. Protein sequence: CASSPGTVQAFF.

The chain combines TRBV5-4 with TRBJ1-2; weak D call: TRBD1 (5 bases). V was pared by 4 bases and J by 2 bases, with 24 bases between. The CDR3 runs 18 residues. Germline values: CDR1 SGHNT, CDR2 YYREEE (reference sequence). As DNA, the CDR3 is TGTGCCAGCAGCCCGATAGACAGAGGATCTATAGAAAACTATGGCTACACCTTC. Protein: CASSPIDRGSIENYGYTF.

The rearrangement joins TRBV11-2 to TRBJ2-7; maybe TRBD2 (5 bases). Trimming took off 3 bases at V and 2 bases at J, with 11 bases between the two ends. Per germline, CDR1 SGHAT and CDR2 FQNNGV. The CDR3 is made up of 14 amino acids. The CDR3 protein is CASSFRREAYEQYV. In DNA form, the CDR3 reads TGTGCCAGCAGCTTCAGACGGGAAGCCTACGAGCAGTACGTC.

The chain couples TRBV4-1 to TRBJ2-5; D not certain. CDR1 and CDR2 (germline): MGHRA, YSYEKL. This CDR3 contains 16 residues. V gave up 0 bases and J gave up 3 bases, with 14 bases separating them. This CDR3 reads CASSQDWYSWKETQYF. The CDR3 DNA reads TGCGCCAGCAGCCAAGATTGGTATAGCTGGAAAGAGACCCAGTACTTC.

The DNA for the CDR3 is TGTGCCAGCAGCCAAACTCGGACTAGCGGCTTTTCCTACAATGAGCAGTTCTTC. Residues: CASSQTRTSGFSYNEQFF. This chain connects TRBV14 to TRBJ2-1; 10 positions match TRBD2. The CDR3 loop spans 18 amino acids. V was clipped by 2 bases and J by 1 base; unmatched bases: 8. Germline CDR1 SGHDN, CDR2 FVKESK.

This clone turned up a few times. V gene TRBV10-2 combines with J gene TRBJ1-2, with D possibly being TRBD1 (6 bases). In germline, CDR1 is WSHSY, CDR2 SAAADI. V was shortened by 7 bases and J by 5 bases, with 11 bases between the two germline ends. CDR3 length equals 12 residues. CDR3 sequence (DNA): TGCGCCAGCACCGCAGGGGCTTATGGCTACACCTTC. Its translation is CASTAGAYGYTF.

This chain connects TRBV28 to TRBJ2-7; TRBD1 is a possible D gene (6 bases). Germline V gene data show CDR1 as MDHEN and CDR2 as SYDVKM. V dropped 6 bases and J dropped 4 bases, with 19 bases sitting between them. The CDR3 length is 15 residues. CDR3 loop: CASSRDIESPYEQYV. CDR3 DNA: TGTGCCAGCAGCCGGGACATCGAATCCCCATACGAGCAGTACGTC.

The rearrangement links TRBV4-3 to TRBJ2-3; D unresolved. Germline V gives CDR1 LGHNA, CDR2 YSLEER. The length of the CDR3 is 15 residues. V was trimmed by 0 bases and J by 3 bases, leaving 10 bases between them. The CDR3 sequence is CASSQDLLETDTQYF. CDR3 sequence (DNA): TGCGCCAGCAGCCAAGATCTCCTGGAGACAGATACGCAGTATTTT.

The chain recombines TRBV4-3 with TRBJ2-6; D is undetermined. From germline, CDR1 is LGHNA and CDR2 YSLEER. The CDR3 is 14 residues long. V lost 4 bases and J 1 base, leaving 5 bases between the germline ends. CDR3 DNA sequence: TGCGCCAGCAGCCTCCCTTCTGGGGCCAACGTCCTGACTTTC. Translated: CASSLPSGANVLTF.

The CDR3 here is CASSTQDSRNEKLFF. CDR3 bases: TGTGCCAGTAGTACCCAGGACAGTCGGAATGAAAAACTGTTTTTT. The chain has TRBV19 and TRBJ1-4, with D maybe TRBD1 (6 bases). Germline CDR1 and CDR2: LNHDA and SQIVND (reference sequence). Trimming took off 4 bases at V and 5 bases at J, with 14 bases between the two ends. This CDR3 region has 15 residues. The full variable domain, rest sourced from reference TRBV19 and TRBJ1-4, is DGGITQSPKYLFRKEGQNVTLSCEQNLNHDAMYWYRQDPGQGLRLIYYSQIVNDFQKGDIAEGYSVSREKKESFPLTVTSAQKNPTAFYLCASSTQDSRNEKLFFGSGTQLSVL.